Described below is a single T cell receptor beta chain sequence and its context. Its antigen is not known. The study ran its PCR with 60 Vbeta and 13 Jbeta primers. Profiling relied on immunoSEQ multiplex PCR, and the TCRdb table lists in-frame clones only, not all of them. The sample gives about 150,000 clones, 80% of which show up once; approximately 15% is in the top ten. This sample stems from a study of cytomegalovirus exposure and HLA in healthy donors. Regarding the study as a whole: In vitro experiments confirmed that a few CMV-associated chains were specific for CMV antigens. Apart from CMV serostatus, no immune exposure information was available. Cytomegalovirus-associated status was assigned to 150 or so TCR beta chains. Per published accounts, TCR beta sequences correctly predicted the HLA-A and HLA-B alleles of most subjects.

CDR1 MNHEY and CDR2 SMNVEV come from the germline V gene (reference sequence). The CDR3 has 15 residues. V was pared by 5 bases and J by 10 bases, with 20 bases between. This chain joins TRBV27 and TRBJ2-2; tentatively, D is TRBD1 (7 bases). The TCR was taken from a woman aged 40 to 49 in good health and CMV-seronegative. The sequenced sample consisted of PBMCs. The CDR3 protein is CASSRWAGGLEELFF. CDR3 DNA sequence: TGTGCCAGCAGTCGTTGGGCAGGGGGGTTGGAGGAGCTGTTTTTT.